In this sample, the clone carrying this T cell receptor beta chain turned up many times. Its antigen is undetermined. The germline V and J ends were trimmed by 3 bases and 7 bases, with 19 bases remaining between them. The CDR3 consists of 16 residues. Per germline, CDR1 SGDLS and CDR2 YYNGEE. Researchers made TCR cDNA using 5'RACE template switching, and this step added a universal primer site and UMIs. TCRdb reprocessed the 5' RACE reads via MiXCR and lists one record per CDR3 protein. The sample includes some 300,000 distinct CDR3 sequences, around a tenth of them seen just once. The record originates from a study of T cells after yellow fever vaccination. Overall study context: SMART-Seq v4 Ultra Low Input served to prepare low-cell-number fractions. General observations from the study: Relatively few clonotypes were ones that appeared in both CD4 and CD8 compartments. After the booster, 96% of CD4 and approximately 87% of CD8 primary-response clones were re-detected.

This chain joins TRBV9 and TRBJ2-2, with D uncertain. This TCR was sampled from a young man who received the YFV17D yellow fever vaccine. The specimen was CD4+ T cells sorted from PBMCs, collected 45 days after the yellow fever booster vaccination. Here the CDR3 reads CASSANSRPFGGELFF. The CDR3 region has the DNA TGTGCCAGCAGCGCCAACTCTAGGCCTTTCGGCGGGGAGCTGTTTTTT.